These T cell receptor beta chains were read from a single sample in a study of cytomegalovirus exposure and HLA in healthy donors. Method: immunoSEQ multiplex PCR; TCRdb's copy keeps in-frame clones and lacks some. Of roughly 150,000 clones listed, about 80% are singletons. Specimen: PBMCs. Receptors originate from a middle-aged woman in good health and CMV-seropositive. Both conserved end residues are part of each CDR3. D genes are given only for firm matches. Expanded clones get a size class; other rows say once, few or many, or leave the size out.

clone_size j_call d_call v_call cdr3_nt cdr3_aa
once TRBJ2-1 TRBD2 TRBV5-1 TGCGCCAGCAGCCCGACTAGCGGGAACTGGAATGAGCAGTTCTTC CASSPTSGNWNEQFF
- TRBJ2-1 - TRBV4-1 TGCGCCAGCAGCCGAGGGCATGAGCAGTTCTTC CASSRGHEQFF
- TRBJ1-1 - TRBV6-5 TGTGCCAGCAGTTACGGTGGGGGGGGGACTGAAGCTTTCTTT CASSYGGGGTEAFF
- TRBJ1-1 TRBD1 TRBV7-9 TGTGCCAGCAGCGAAGGGACAGGGCCACAGGAAGCTTTCTTT CASSEGTGPQEAFF
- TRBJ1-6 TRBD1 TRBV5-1 TGCGCCAGCAGCTTGGCGGGGACAGGGAACTATTCACCCCTCCACTTT CASSLAGTGNYSPLHF
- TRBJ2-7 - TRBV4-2 TGTGCCAGCAGCCAACAAGAAAATACTGGACTCTGGGGTGGGGCCTACGAGCAGTACTTC CASSQQENTGLWGGAYEQYF
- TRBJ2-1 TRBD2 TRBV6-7 TGTGCCAGCAGTACGGGACTAGCGGGTCACCTGGGGGAGCAGTTCTTC CASSTGLAGHLGEQFF
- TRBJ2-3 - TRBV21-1 TGTGCCAGCAGCCAAAAGGGAATAGCGGGGTTCGATGATACGCAGTATTTT CASSQKGIAGFDDTQYF
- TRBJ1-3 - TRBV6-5 TGTGCCAGCAGTTACTCCGTAGACTCTGGAAACACCATATATTTT CASSYSVDSGNTIYF
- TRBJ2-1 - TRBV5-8 TGTGCCAGCAGCTTTTTGCATACGAGGCAGTTCTTC CASSFLHTRQFF
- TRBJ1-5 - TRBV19 TGTGCCAGTACCCCCAGACAGTTTAGCAATCAGCCCCAGCATTTT CASTPRQFSNQPQHF
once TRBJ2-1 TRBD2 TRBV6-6 TGTGCCAGCAGTTCCCCCGGACTAGCGCCTCACAATGAGCAGTTCTTC CASSSPGLAPHNEQFF
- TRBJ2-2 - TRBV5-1 TGCGCCAGCAGCTTGCAGGGTGCGAACACCGGGGAGCTGTTTTTT CASSLQGANTGELFF
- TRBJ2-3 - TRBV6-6 TGTGCCAGCAGTTTGTACACAGATACGCAGTATTTT CASSLYTDTQYF
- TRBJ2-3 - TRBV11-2 TGTGCCAGCGATCCGGCGGGACCGGGGGATACGCAGTATTTT CASDPAGPGDTQYF
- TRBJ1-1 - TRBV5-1 TGCGCCAGCAAGGGTCAGGGGAGTAACACTGAAGCTTTCTTT CASKGQGSNTEAFF
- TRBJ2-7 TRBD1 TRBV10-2 TGCGCCAGCAGTGCTTTAGGACAGGGCCCCTACGAGCAGTACTTC CASSALGQGPYEQYF
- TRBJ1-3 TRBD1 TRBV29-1 TGCAGCGCGGACAGGGTGGCTGGAAACACCATATATTTT CSADRVAGNTIYF
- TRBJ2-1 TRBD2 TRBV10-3 TGTGCCATCAGTGAGATCGGACTAGCGGGAGCCAATGAGCAGTTCTTC CAISEIGLAGANEQFF